Below, one TCR beta chain is given with its context. This sample stems from a study of blood T cell repertoires in COVID-19. Across the whole study: Spain, Italy and the United States supplied samples that represented acute and convalescent COVID-19. Sample material is recorded as cDNA or gDNA derived from T cells, B-cell-depleted T cells, or PBMCs.

Original data processing: Estimates of nucleated cell counts were drawn from the amplification of reference gene primers. Profiling relied on immunoSEQ multiplex PCR, and the TCRdb table lists in-frame clones only, not all of them. That table gives V, J and clone size, and the DNA gave D and trimming. The data contain over 110,000 clones, roughly 78% of them singletons. The V and J ends lost 1 base and 5 bases, in that order; junction bases with no gene match: 5. Germline values: CDR1 SGHAT, CDR2 FQNNGV. The CDR3 consists of 14 residues. This chain joins TRBV11-2 and TRBJ2-7; 7 bases are shared with TRBD2. The clonotype comes from a man aged 55-75 years with acute or convalescent COVID-19. Sequenced sample: peripheral blood. The CDR3 coding sequence is TGTGCCAGCAGCTTAGGACTGGGGGGGGACGAGCAGTACTTC. Encoded protein: CASSLGLGGDEQYF.